The clone carrying this T cell receptor (beta chain) was detected once. In the study's own analysis: The authors estimated nucleated cell counts from reference gene primer amplification. Repertoires were generated with immunoSEQ multiplex PCR, while TCRdb's copy carries only in-frame clones and drops some. V, J and clone size are taken as reported in that table, and D and trimming were inferred from the DNA itself. Here the sample spans 150,000 or so clones, over 60% being singletons. These data are taken from a study of blood T cell repertoires in COVID-19. Study in general: Material from acute and convalescent COVID-19 was sourced from the United States, Italy and Spain. Sources were T cells, B-cell-depleted T cells, or PBMCs; the material itself was cDNA or gDNA.

The CDR3 length is 13 residues. Germline V CDR1 and CDR2: GTSNPN, SVGIG (reference sequence). Trimming removed 0 bases from V and 3 bases from J, with 9 bases in between. The sequenced sample was peripheral blood. This chain links TRBV30 with TRBJ2-7, with D possibly being TRBD1 (5 bases). This clonotype was obtained from a woman of 80 years or more with active or convalescent COVID-19. The CDR3 region is CAWSVGRNYEQYF. CDR3 nucleotides: TGTGCCTGGAGTGTGGGGCGGAACTACGAGCAGTACTTC.